Listed below are T cell receptor beta chains from one sample, sequenced in a study of blood T cell repertoires in COVID-19. Some clones are missing from TCRdb's copy, which holds only in-frame ones; the method was immunoSEQ multiplex PCR. The table has 140,000 or so clones, over 80% seen once; the top ten hold 30% to 45%. Sample: peripheral blood. These receptors were obtained from a man aged 45 to 65 who had recovered from COVID-19. CDR3s include the opening cysteine and the closing phenylalanine or tryptophan. The D gene is left open where the match is weak. Clone size appears in some rows only: once, few, many, or a class for an expanded clone.

cdr3_nt	cdr3_aa	clone_size	v_call	d_call	j_call
TGTGCCAGCAGCATTGACAGGGTCCAAGAGACCCAGTACTTC	CASSIDRVQETQYF	few	TRBV2	TRBD1	TRBJ2-5
TGTGCCAGTAGTATAGATCAGGGCTCTGGGGCCAACGTCCTGACTTTC	CASSIDQGSGANVLTF	.	TRBV19	.	TRBJ2-6
TGTGCCTGGAGCGTCACGGGCTATGGCTACACCTTC	CAWSVTGYGYTF	.	TRBV30	.	TRBJ1-2
TGTGCCAGCAGTTCGAACTACCTAACCTACGAGCAGTACTTC	CASSSNYLTYEQYF	.	TRBV6-2/TRBV6-3	.	TRBJ2-7
TGCGCCAGCAGCTTCCTAGCGGGGGAAGGCGGGGAGCTGTTTTTT	CASSFLAGEGGELFF	.	TRBV5-1	TRBD2	TRBJ2-2
TGTGCCAGCAGTTACTCCGGGACAGCAAATCAGCCCCAGCATTTT	CASSYSGTANQPQHF	.	TRBV6-2/TRBV6-3	TRBD1	TRBJ1-5
TGTGCCAGCAGCCCCGGACAGTCACTATCTGGAAACACCATATATTTT	CASSPGQSLSGNTIYF	.	TRBV7-9	.	TRBJ1-3
TGTGCCAGTAGCCCCTGGGCAACCGGGAACACTGAAGCTTTCTTT	CASSPWATGNTEAFF	few	TRBV19	.	TRBJ1-1
TGTGCCAGCACCCTTCCCCTTAGCGGGGGCACAGATACGCAGTATTTT	CASTLPLSGGTDTQYF	.	TRBV2	TRBD2	TRBJ2-3
TGTGCCAGCAAAAGGACTCCCCTGGGTGAGCAGTTCTTC	CASKRTPLGEQFF	.	TRBV6-5	.	TRBJ2-1
TGCGCCAGCAGCTTGGCCTCGGGACAGGGCGAGCAGTACTTC	CASSLASGQGEQYF	.	TRBV5-1	TRBD1	TRBJ2-7
TGCGCCAGCAGCCTCCAACTTGGCGGGGGGGCCAGCACAGATACGCAGTATTTT	CASSLQLGGGASTDTQYF	.	TRBV4-1	TRBD2	TRBJ2-3
TGTGCCAGCAGCTTGATGCAAACGGGACAGCCCCAGCATTTT	CASSLMQTGQPQHF	.	TRBV5-8	.	TRBJ1-5
TGCGCCAGCAGCTTACAGGGGACGGGGTACGAGCAGTACTTC	CASSLQGTGYEQYF	.	TRBV5-1	TRBD1	TRBJ2-7
TGCGCCAGCAGCCAAGAAGCGTTACTTTCCTACAATGAGCAGTTCTTC	CASSQEALLSYNEQFF	.	TRBV4-1	.	TRBJ2-1
TGCGCCAGCAGCCAAGATACAGGTCGCGGAGAAAAACTGTTTTTT	CASSQDTGRGEKLFF	.	TRBV4-3	.	TRBJ1-4
TGTGCCAGCAGCTTAGGGGGGTCTACCGGGGAGCTGTTTTTT	CASSLGGSTGELFF	.	TRBV7-3	.	TRBJ2-2
TGTGCCAGTTTGGACAGGGGGCTTGTTCAGCCCCAGCATTTT	CASLDRGLVQPQHF	.	TRBV19	TRBD1	TRBJ1-5
TGTGCCAGTAGCCTCGACTACCGGGGGAAGCAGTATTTT	CASSLDYRGKQYF	.	TRBV19	.	TRBJ2-3
TGCGCCAGCAGCCAAGAAGGCCTGCGCGGCTCCTACGAGCAGTACTTC	CASSQEGLRGSYEQYF	.	TRBV4-1	.	TRBJ2-7
TGTGCCAGCAGCATCAACCAAGGTCATAGCGGCTACACCTTC	CASSINQGHSGYTF	once	TRBV3-1/TRBV3-2	.	TRBJ1-2
TGTGCCAGCAGCTCGGAACAGGGCCCCAATGAGCAGTTCTTC	CASSSEQGPNEQFF	.	TRBV7-9	.	TRBJ2-1
TGTGCCAGCAGCACTGATCCTTCGGGGGAGCTGTTTTTT	CASSTDPSGELFF	.	TRBV5-4	.	TRBJ2-2
TGTGCCAGCAGCCCAGGGGACAGGGTGGCCTACGAGCAGTACTTC	CASSPGDRVAYEQYF	.	TRBV7-9	TRBD1	TRBJ2-7
TGTGCCAGCAGTTTGGGACAGGGGGCTTTGAGTTTGGATACGCAGTATTTT	CASSLGQGALSLDTQYF	.	TRBV5-8	TRBD1	TRBJ2-3
TGTGCCAGCAGCTTTCGGGGTGGGTCGGTTGAGCAGTTCTTC	CASSFRGGSVEQFF	.	TRBV7-2	.	TRBJ2-1
TGCGCCAGCAGCGGGGGGACAGTAAACATCTACAATGAGCAGTTCTTC	CASSGGTVNIYNEQFF	once	TRBV5-1	.	TRBJ2-1
TGTGCCAGTAGCATAGCACTGTTGGATTCACCCCTCCACTTT	CASSIALLDSPLHF	.	TRBV19	.	TRBJ1-6
TGTGCCAGCAGTGACCTCGAGGGGGGGAGCACCGGGGAGCTGTTTTTT	CASSDLEGGSTGELFF	.	TRBV6-4	.	TRBJ2-2
TGTGCCAGCAGCCCTGGGGCTAGCGGGGGATACGAGCAGTACTTC	CASSPGASGGYEQYF	.	TRBV7-2	TRBD2	TRBJ2-7
TGCGCCAGCAGCCAAAGTACAGGGAGATCCTACGACGAGCAGTACTTC	CASSQSTGRSYDEQYF	.	TRBV4-1	.	TRBJ2-7
TGTGCCAGCAGCTTAGCGTACGCAGGGGGCGAGACCCAGTACTTC	CASSLAYAGGETQYF	once	TRBV7-8	TRBD1	TRBJ2-5
TGTGCCAGCAGCCTCAGCAAGGGGCCAAAGAACACTGAAGCTTTCTTT	CASSLSKGPKNTEAFF	.	TRBV2	.	TRBJ1-1
TGTGCCAGTAGTACGGACAGGGTTCGGGAAAAACTGTTTTTT	CASSTDRVREKLFF	once	TRBV19	TRBD1	TRBJ1-4
TGTGCCAGCAGCTTAGTTGGGCTATCCTACAATGAGCAGTTCTTC	CASSLVGLSYNEQFF	.	TRBV7-6	.	TRBJ2-1
TGTGCCAGCAGTGGTTGGGGGAGATCAGGGACTAGCGAAAAGGGAGGAGGCACAGATACGCAGTATTTT	CASSGWGRSGTSEKGGGTDTQYF	.	TRBV2	TRBD2	TRBJ2-3
TGTGCCAGCAGTCGGTACCCCCTCCCCCCAGGGGTGTATGGCTACACCTTC	CASSRYPLPPGVYGYTF	.	TRBV27	.	TRBJ1-2